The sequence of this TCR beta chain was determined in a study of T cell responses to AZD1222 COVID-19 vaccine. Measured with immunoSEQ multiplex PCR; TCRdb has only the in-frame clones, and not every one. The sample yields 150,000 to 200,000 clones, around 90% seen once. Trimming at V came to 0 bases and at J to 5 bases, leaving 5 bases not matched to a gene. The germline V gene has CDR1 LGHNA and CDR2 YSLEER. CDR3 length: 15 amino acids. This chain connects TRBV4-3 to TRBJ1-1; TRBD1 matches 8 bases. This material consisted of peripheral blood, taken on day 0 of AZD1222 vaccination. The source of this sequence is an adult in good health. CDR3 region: CASSQDPRQGTEAFF. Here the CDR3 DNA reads TGCGCCAGCAGCCAAGATCCCCGACAGGGGACTGAAGCTTTCTTT.